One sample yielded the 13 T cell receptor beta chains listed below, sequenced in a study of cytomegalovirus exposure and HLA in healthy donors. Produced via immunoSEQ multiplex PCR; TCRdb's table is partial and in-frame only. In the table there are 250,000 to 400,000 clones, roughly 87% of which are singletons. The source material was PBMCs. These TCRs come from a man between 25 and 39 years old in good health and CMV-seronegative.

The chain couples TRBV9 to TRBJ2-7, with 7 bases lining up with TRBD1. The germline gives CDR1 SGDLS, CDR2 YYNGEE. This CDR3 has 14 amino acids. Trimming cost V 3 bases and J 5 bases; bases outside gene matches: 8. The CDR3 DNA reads TGTGCCAGCAGCGCCGGGACAGAGGTCGACGAGCAGTACTTC. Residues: CASSAGTEVDEQYF.

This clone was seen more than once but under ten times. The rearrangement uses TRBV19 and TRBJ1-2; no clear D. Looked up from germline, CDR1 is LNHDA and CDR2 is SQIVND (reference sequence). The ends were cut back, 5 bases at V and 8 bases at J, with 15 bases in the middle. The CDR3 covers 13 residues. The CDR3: CASSSGGSGGYTF. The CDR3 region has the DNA TGTGCCAGTAGTTCGGGAGGGTCGGGGGGCTACACCTTC.

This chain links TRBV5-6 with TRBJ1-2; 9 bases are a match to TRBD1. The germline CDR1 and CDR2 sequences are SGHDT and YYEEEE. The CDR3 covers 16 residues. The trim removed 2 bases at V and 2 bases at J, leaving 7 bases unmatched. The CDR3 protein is CASSFPSTGGNYGYTF. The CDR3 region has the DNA TGTGCCAGCAGCTTCCCGTCTACAGGGGGCAACTATGGCTACACCTTC.

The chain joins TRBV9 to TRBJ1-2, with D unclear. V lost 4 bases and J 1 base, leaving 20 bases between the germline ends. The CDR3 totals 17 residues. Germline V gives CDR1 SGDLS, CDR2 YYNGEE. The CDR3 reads CASSPTSLTAGNYGYTF. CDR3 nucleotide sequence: TGTGCCAGCAGCCCGACGTCCTTGACGGCGGGTAACTATGGCTACACCTTC.

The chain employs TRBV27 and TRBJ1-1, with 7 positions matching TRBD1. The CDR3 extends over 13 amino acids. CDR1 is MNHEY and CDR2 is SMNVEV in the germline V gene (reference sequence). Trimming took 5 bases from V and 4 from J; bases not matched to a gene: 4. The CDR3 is CASSPQGTTEAFF. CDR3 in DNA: TGTGCCAGCAGTCCACAGGGGACCACTGAAGCTTTCTTT.

CDR3 bases: TGCGCCAGCAGTGAGGGGCAGGCGCTATCCTACGAGCAGTACTTC. It yields the protein CASSEGQALSYEQYF. V usage is TRBV10-2 and J usage is TRBJ2-7; the D is unclear. The germline V and J ends were trimmed by 2 bases and 1 base, with 12 bases remaining between them. This CDR3 is 15 amino acids long. Per germline, CDR1 WSHSY and CDR2 SAAADI.

The chain's CDR3 is CASSLMGLSGNTIYF. The CDR3 nucleotides read TGTGCCAGCAGCTTGATGGGGCTCTCTGGAAACACCATATATTTT. This chain joins TRBV5-4 and TRBJ1-3; TRBD1 is a possible D gene (5 bases). Trimming shortened V by 1 base and J by 0 bases, and 8 bases separated the two germline ends. CDR1 and CDR2 (germline): SGHNT, YYREEE (reference sequence). The CDR3 length is 15 residues.

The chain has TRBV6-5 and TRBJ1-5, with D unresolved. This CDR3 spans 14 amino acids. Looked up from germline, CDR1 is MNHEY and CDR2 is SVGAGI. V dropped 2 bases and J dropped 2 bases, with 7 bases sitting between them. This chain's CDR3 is CASSYGAGNQPQHF. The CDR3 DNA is TGTGCCAGCAGTTACGGTGCGGGCAATCAGCCCCAGCATTTT.

CDR3 sequence reads: CASSLVGDRGYEQYF. DNA for the CDR3: TGTGCCAGCAGCTTAGTGGGGGACAGGGGATACGAGCAGTACTTC. This rearrangement joins TRBV7-9 to TRBJ2-7, with 10 bases aligning to TRBD1. The CDR3 totals 15 residues. After removal of 1 base from V and 4 bases from J, the junction contained 4 bases not matched to a gene. Germline V gene data show CDR1 as SEHNR and CDR2 as FQNEAQ (reference sequence).

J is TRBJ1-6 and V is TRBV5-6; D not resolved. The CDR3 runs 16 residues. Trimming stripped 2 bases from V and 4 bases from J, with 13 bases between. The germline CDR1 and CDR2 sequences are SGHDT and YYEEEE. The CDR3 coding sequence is TGTGCCAGCAGCTTCTGGGAACGGGAGTATAATTCACCCCTCCACTTT. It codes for CASSFWEREYNSPLHF.

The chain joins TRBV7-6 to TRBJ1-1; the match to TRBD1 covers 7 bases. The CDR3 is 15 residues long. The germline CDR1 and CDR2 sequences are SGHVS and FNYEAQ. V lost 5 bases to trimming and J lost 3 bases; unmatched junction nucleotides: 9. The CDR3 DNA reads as TGTGCCAGCAGCGCAAGACAGGGTATGTACACTGAAGCTTTCTTT. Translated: CASSARQGMYTEAFF.

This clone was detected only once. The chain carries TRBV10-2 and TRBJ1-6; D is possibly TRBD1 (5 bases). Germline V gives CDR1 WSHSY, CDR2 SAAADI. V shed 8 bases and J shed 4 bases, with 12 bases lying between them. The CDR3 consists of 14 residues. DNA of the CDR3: TGCGCCAGCGGACATAACTTATATAATTCACCCCTCCACTTT. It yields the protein CASGHNLYNSPLHF.

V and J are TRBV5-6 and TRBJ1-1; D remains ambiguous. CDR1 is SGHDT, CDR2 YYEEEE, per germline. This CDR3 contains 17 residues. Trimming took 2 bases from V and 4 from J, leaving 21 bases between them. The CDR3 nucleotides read TGTGCCAGCAGCTTTACCGCGGGTACGGATTGGGCCACTGAAGCTTTCTTT. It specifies CASSFTAGTDWATEAFF.